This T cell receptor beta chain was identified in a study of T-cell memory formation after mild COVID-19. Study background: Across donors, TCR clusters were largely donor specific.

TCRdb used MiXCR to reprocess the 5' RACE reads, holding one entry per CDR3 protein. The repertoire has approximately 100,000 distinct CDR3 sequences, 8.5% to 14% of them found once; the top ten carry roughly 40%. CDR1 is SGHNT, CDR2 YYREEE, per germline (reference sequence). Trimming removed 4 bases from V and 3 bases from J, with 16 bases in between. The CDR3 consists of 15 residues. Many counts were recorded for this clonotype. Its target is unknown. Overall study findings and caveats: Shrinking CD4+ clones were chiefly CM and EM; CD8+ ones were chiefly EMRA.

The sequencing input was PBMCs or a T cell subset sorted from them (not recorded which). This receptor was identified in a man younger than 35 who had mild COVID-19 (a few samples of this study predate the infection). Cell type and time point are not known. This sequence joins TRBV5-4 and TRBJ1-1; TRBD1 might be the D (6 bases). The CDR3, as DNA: TGTGCCAGCAGCGATTGGACAGCTAAGCACACTGAAGCTTTCTTT. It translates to CASSDWTAKHTEAFF.